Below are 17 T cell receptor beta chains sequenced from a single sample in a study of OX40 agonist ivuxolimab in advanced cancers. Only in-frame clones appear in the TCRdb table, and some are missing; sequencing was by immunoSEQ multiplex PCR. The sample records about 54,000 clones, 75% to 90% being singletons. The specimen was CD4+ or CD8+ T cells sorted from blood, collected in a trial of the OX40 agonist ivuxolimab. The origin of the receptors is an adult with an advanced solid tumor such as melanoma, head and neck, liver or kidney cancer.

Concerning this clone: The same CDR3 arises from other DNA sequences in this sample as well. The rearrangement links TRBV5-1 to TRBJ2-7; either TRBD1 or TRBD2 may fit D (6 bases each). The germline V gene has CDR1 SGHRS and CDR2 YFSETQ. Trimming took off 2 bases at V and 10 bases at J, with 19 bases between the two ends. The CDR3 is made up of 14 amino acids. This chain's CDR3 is CASSFGGEGGEQYF. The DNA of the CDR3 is TGCGCCAGCAGCTTTGGCGGCGAGGGGGGCGAACAGTACTTC.

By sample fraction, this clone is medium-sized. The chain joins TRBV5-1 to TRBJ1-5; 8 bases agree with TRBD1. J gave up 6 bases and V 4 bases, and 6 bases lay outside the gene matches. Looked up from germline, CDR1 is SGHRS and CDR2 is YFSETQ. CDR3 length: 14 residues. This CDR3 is CASSETGDGQPQHF. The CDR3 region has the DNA TGCGCCAGCAGCGAGACAGGGGACGGTCAGCCCCAGCATTTT.

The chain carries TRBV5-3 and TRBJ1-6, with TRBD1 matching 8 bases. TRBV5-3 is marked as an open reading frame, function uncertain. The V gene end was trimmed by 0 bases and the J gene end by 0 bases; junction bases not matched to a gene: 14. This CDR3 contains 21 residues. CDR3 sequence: CARSLESSDRGWSSYNSPLHF. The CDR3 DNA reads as TGTGCCAGAAGCTTGGAGTCATCTGACAGGGGCTGGAGCTCCTATAATTCACCCCTCCACTTT.

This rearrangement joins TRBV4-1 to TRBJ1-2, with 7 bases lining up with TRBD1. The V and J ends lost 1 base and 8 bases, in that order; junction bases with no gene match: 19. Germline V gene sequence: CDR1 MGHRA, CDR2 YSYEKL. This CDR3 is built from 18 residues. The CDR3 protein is CASSQALQGTLSSGGYTF. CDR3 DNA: TGCGCCAGCAGCCAAGCGTTACAGGGGACACTCTCCTCCGGCGGCTACACCTTC.

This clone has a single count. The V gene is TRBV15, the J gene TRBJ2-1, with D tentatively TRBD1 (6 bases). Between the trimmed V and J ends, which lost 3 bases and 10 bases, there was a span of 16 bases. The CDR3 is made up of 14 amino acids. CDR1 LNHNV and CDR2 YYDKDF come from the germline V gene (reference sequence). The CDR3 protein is CATSSRRDGTEQFF. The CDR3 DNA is TGTGCCACCAGCAGCCGGCGAGACGGGACAGAGCAGTTCTTC.

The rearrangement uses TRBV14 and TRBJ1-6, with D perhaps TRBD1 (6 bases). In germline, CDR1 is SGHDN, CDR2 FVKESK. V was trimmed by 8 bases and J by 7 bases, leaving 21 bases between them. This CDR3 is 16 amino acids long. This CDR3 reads CASDEFLGARNSPLHF. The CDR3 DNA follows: TGTGCCAGCGACGAATTTCTGGGGGCCAGGAATTCACCCCTCCACTTT.

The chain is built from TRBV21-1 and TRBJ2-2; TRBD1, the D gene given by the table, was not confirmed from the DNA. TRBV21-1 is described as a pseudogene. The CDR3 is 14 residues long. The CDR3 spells CASPHTGETGELFF. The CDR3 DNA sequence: TGTGCCAGCCCGCATACAGGGGAGACCGGGGAGCTGTTTTTT.

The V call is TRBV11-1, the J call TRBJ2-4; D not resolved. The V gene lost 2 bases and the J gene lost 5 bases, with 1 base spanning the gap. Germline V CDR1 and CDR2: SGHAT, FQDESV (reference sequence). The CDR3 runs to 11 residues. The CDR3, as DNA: TGTGCCAGCAGCTTACAAAACATTCAGTACTTC. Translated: CASSLQNIQYF.

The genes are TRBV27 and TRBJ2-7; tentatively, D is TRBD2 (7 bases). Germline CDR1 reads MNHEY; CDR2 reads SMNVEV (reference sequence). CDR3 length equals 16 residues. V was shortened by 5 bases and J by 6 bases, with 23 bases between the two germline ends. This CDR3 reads CASSPGGALPVSEQYF. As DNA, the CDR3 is TGTGCCAGCAGTCCTGGGGGGGCCCTCCCGGTTTCCGAGCAGTACTTC.

The CDR3 protein is CASSEGWSYEQYF. The CDR3 DNA is TGTGCCAGTAGTGAAGGGTGGTCCTACGAGCAGTACTTC. The chain links TRBV19 to TRBJ2-7; D gene unclear. The germline V gene has CDR1 LNHDA and CDR2 SQIVND (reference sequence). This CDR3 is built from 13 residues. The germline V and J ends were trimmed by 5 bases and 1 base, with 9 bases remaining between them. Complete variable domain (other parts from reference TRBV19 and TRBJ2-7): DGGITQSPKYLFRKEGQNVTLSCEQNLNHDAMYWYRQDPGQGLRLIYYSQIVNDFQKGDIAEGYSVSREKKESFPLTVTSAQKNPTAFYLCASSEGWSYEQYFGPGTRLTVT.

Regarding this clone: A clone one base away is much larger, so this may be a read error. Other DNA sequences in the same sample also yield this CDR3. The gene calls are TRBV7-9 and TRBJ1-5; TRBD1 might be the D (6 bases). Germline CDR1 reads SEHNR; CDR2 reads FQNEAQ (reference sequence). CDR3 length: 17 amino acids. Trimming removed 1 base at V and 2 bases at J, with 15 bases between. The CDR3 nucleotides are TGTGCCAGCAGCTTAGGTCAGCAGGGGATTGGCAATCAGCCCCAGCATTTT. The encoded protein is CASSLGQQGIGNQPQHF.

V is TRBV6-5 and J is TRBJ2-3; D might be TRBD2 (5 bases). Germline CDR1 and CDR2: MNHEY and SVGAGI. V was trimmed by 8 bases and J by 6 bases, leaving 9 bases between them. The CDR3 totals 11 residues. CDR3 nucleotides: TGTGCCAGCTGTCGAGGGGATACGCAGTATTTT. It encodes CASCRGDTQYF.

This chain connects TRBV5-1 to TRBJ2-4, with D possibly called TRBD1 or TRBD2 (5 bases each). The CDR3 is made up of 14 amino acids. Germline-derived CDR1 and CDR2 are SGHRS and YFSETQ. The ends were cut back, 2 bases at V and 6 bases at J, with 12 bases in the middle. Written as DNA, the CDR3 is TGCGCCAGCAGCTTAGTAGGGGACCTAAACATTCAGTACTTC. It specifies CASSLVGDLNIQYF.

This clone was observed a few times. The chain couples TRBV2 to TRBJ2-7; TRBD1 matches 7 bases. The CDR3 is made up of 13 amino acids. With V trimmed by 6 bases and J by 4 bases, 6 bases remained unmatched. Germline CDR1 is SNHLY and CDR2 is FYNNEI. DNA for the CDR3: TGTGCCAGCAGCCGCCTACAGGGGTACGAGCAGTACTTC. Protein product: CASSRLQGYEQYF.

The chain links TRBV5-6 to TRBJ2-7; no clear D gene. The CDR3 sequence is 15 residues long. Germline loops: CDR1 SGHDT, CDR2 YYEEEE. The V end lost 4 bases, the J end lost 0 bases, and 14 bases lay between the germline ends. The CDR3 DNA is TGTGCCAGCAGCCCCCCCCTATACAGCTCCTACGAGCAGTACTTC. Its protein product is CASSPPLYSSYEQYF.

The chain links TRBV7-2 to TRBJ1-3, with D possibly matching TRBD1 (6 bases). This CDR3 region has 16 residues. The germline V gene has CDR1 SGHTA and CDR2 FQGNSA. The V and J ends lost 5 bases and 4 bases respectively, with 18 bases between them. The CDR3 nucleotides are TGTGCCAGCAGCATCGACAGGACCCTACGCGGAAACACCATATATTTT. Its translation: CASSIDRTLRGNTIYF.

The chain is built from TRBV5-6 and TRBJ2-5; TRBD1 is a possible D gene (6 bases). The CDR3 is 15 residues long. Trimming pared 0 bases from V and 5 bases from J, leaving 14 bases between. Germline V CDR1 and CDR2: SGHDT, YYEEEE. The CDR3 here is CASSLVGAGEETQYF. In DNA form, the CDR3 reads TGTGCCAGCAGCTTGGTAGGGGCAGGGGAGGAGACCCAGTACTTC.